The present entry profiles one TCR beta chain with its context. A much larger clone lies one base from this, so it may be a read error. Through a sample-barcoded 5' primer and a J-beta primer mix, a second PCR was run for about 7 to 12 cycles. TCRdb recomputed calls from the 5' RACE reads with MiXCR, one row per CDR3 protein. The repertoire holds roughly 1,800,000 distinct CDR3 sequences, with 49% as singletons. Per germline, CDR1 LGHNA and CDR2 YNFKEQ. There are 14 residues in the CDR3. V was cut by 6 bases and J by 10 bases, with 19 bases left in between. The entry originates in a study of blood T cells in healthy people across ages.

The chain carries TRBV4-2 and TRBJ2-1; D gene unclear. The clonotype originates from a woman between 40 and 55 years old in good health. Sequenced: blood. Here the CDR3 reads CASSQVRSSYEQFF. DNA for the CDR3: TGTGCCAGCAGTCAGGTGAGGAGCTCCTACGAGCAGTTCTTC.